The 21 T cell receptor beta chains in this list originate from one sample, sequenced in a study of OX40 agonist ivuxolimab in advanced cancers. The data were produced by immunoSEQ multiplex PCR, yet TCRdb's version contains in-frame clones alone and is incomplete. The table includes 100,000 or so clones, approximately 91% detected once. The input for sequencing was CD4+ or CD8+ T cells sorted from blood, taken in a trial of the OX40 agonist ivuxolimab. The receptor set was obtained from an adult with an advanced solid tumor such as melanoma, head and neck, liver or kidney cancer.

The rearrangement links TRBV19 to TRBJ2-2; 9 nucleotides align to TRBD1. The CDR3 spans 12 residues. CDR1 is LNHDA and CDR2 is SQIVND in the germline V gene (reference sequence). V was clipped by 8 bases and J by 6 bases; unmatched bases: 1. DNA for the CDR3: TGTGCCAGTGGACAGGGGCCCGGGGAGCTGTTTTTT. The encoded protein is CASGQGPGELFF.

For the CDR3, the DNA is TGTGCCAGCAGTTTAAACTCATTATTCCATAATTCACCCCTCCACTTT. It is translated as CASSLNSLFHNSPLHF. The rearrangement joins TRBV27 to TRBJ1-6; D ambiguous. CDR1 and CDR2 (germline): MNHEY, SMNVEV (reference sequence). The V gene lost 2 bases and the J gene lost 5 bases, with 13 bases spanning the gap. The CDR3 totals 16 residues.

This chain joins TRBV18 and TRBJ2-1; 14 nucleotides agree with TRBD2. Germline CDR1 is KGHSH and CDR2 is LQKENI. The CDR3 loop spans 18 amino acids. Trimming removed 3 bases from V and 6 bases from J; junction bases left unmatched: 10. CDR3 sequence reads: CASSPVGTSGRVGNEQFF. CDR3 DNA: TGTGCCAGCTCACCGGTAGGGACTAGCGGGAGAGTAGGCAATGAGCAGTTCTTC.

This clone was found once. The chain couples TRBV5-1 to TRBJ1-2; D is uncertain. Looked up from germline, CDR1 is SGHRS and CDR2 is YFSETQ. The V end lost 0 bases, the J end lost 3 bases, and 9 bases lay between the germline ends. The CDR3 sequence is 14 residues long. CDR3 nucleotide sequence: TGCGCCAGCAGCTTGGACGGATCTTACTATGGCTACACCTTC. This sequence encodes CASSLDGSYYGYTF.

The chain recombines TRBV5-1 with TRBJ2-5; 8 bases agree with TRBD2. The germline gives CDR1 SGHRS, CDR2 YFSETQ. The CDR3 extends over 16 amino acids. Trimming at V came to 4 bases and at J to 7 bases, leaving 15 bases not matched to a gene. This CDR3 reads CASSPGGGTSHTTQYF. CDR3 nucleotide sequence: TGCGCCAGCAGCCCGGGCGGAGGGACTAGTCATACGACCCAGTACTTC.

This clone was recorded only once. The gene calls are TRBV29-1 and TRBJ2-5; 11 bases are shared with TRBD2. This CDR3 spans 13 amino acids. Germline-derived CDR1 and CDR2 are SQVTM and ANQGSEA. V lost 4 bases to trimming and J lost 2 bases; unmatched junction nucleotides: 0. In nucleotides, the CDR3 is TGCAGCGTTGGGACTAGCGGGCAAGAGACCCAGTACTTC. It specifies CSVGTSGQETQYF.

The chain uses TRBV6-5 and TRBJ1-5; D perhaps matches TRBD1 (5 bases). CDR3 size: 15 residues. The germline V and J ends were trimmed by 0 bases and 6 bases, with 12 bases remaining between them. From germline, CDR1 is MNHEY and CDR2 SVGAGI. The CDR3 sequence: CASSYSGVGGQPQHF. CDR3 coding DNA: TGTGCCAGCAGTTACTCCGGTGTTGGGGGTCAGCCCCAGCATTTT.

The V call is TRBV30, the J call TRBJ2-1; D ambiguous. The CDR3 consists of 12 residues. CDR1 and CDR2 (germline): GTSNPN, SVGIG (reference sequence). The germline V and J ends were trimmed by 0 bases and 8 bases, with 8 bases remaining between them. The CDR3 DNA sequence: TGTGCCTGGAGTGTGGGGTACGATGAGCAGTTCTTC. Its protein is CAWSVGYDEQFF.

This clone was picked up one time. The V call is TRBV10-1, the J call TRBJ2-1, with D possibly TRBD2 on 5 matching bases. The CDR3 extends over 18 amino acids. V was pared by 8 bases and J by 2 bases, with 25 bases between. Germline V lookup: CDR1 WNHNN, CDR2 SYGVQD (reference sequence). The CDR3 nucleotides are TGCGCCAGCGTCGAAGAGACCCGCCCGTGGGAGACCTACAATGAGCAGTTCTTC. Translating it yields CASVEETRPWETYNEQFF.

The chain couples TRBV15 to TRBJ2-5, with D unclear. This CDR3 has 15 residues. Trimming removed 1 base at V and 0 bases at J, with 9 bases between. CDR1 and CDR2 from the germline V gene are LNHNV and YYDKDF (reference sequence). CDR3: CATSRGQPYQETQYF. The CDR3 region has the DNA TGTGCCACCAGCAGAGGACAACCGTACCAAGAGACCCAGTACTTC.

J is TRBJ2-1 and V is TRBV6-5; D could derive from TRBD1 or TRBD2 (6 bases each). Germline V gives CDR1 MNHEY, CDR2 SVGAGI. Trimming stripped 4 bases from V and 4 bases from J, with 14 bases between. CDR3 size: 15 residues. In DNA form, the CDR3 reads TGTGCCAGCAGTTCGTGGGGGGCCGAGTACAATGAGCAGTTCTTC. It encodes CASSSWGAEYNEQFF.

V usage is TRBV5-1 and J usage is TRBJ2-7; D is unresolved. CDR3 length: 12 residues. With 4 bases removed from V and 4 bases from J, the gap between germline ends came to 9 bases. Per the germline V gene, CDR1 is SGHRS and CDR2 is YFSETQ. The CDR3 loop reads CASSPGGYEQYF. CDR3 DNA sequence: TGCGCCAGCAGCCCCGGTGGGTACGAGCAGTACTTC.

The chain is built from TRBV5-1 and TRBJ2-1; TRBD2 matches at 9 bases. CDR3 size: 14 residues. Germline trimming cut 4 bases from V and 3 bases from J; bases unmatched to any gene: 2. CDR1 is SGHRS, CDR2 YFSETQ, per germline. The CDR3 region is CASSSGGNYNEQFF. Here the CDR3 DNA reads TGCGCCAGCAGCAGCGGGGGGAACTACAATGAGCAGTTCTTC.

The chain employs TRBV19 and TRBJ2-2; TRBD1 aligns across 9 bases. From germline, CDR1 is LNHDA and CDR2 SQIVND (reference sequence). J was trimmed by 4 bases and V by 4 bases; bases with no gene match: 7. CDR3 length: 16 residues. The CDR3 DNA reads TGTGCCAGTAGTACCACAGGGGGCGCTGGCACCGGGGAGCTGTTTTTT. This codes for CASSTTGGAGTGELFF.

V is TRBV30 and J is TRBJ2-6; D not certain. CDR1 is GTSNPN, CDR2 SVGIG, per germline (reference sequence). This CDR3 has 13 amino acids. Trimming removed 6 bases from V and 2 bases from J, with 8 bases in between. The CDR3 loop reads CACREAGANVLTF. As DNA, the CDR3 is TGTGCCTGCCGCGAAGCTGGGGCCAACGTCCTGACTTTC.

The chain joins TRBV6-1 to TRBJ2-1; D is ambiguous. Trimming pared 2 bases from V and 3 bases from J, leaving 8 bases between. CDR3 length: 14 amino acids. Per the germline V gene, CDR1 is MNHNS and CDR2 is SASEGT. This chain's CDR3 is CASSERADYNEQFF. CDR3 coding DNA: TGTGCCAGCAGTGAAAGGGCAGACTACAATGAGCAGTTCTTC.

V usage is TRBV2 and J usage is TRBJ1-3; 7 bases are shared with TRBD1. The CDR3 is made up of 13 amino acids. Germline CDR1 is SNHLY and CDR2 is FYNNEI. Trimming took 6 bases from V and 7 from J; bases not matched to a gene: 6. The CDR3 bases are TGTGCCAGCAGCGGCGACAGGGCTAACACCATATATTTT. Its translation: CASSGDRANTIYF.

Turning to this clone: Within the sample, other DNA sequences also encode this same CDR3. The chain is built from TRBV18 and TRBJ2-1; D remains unclear. The V gene's germline CDR1 is KGHSH and CDR2 LQKENI. This CDR3 spans 12 amino acids. Trimming removed 6 bases from V and 8 bases from J, with 11 bases in between. The CDR3 loop is CASSPRGDEQFF. The CDR3 DNA reads TGTGCCAGCTCGCCGAGAGGCGATGAGCAGTTCTTC.

The chain carries TRBV6-5 and TRBJ1-1; no clear D. Germline V gene sequence: CDR1 MNHEY, CDR2 SVGAGI. CDR3 length equals 12 residues. The V end lost 6 bases, the J end lost 7 bases, and 12 bases lay between the germline ends. The CDR3 region has the DNA TGTGCCAGCAGCAGAACTCTGGGTGAAGCTTTCTTT. It codes for CASSRTLGEAFF.

As concerns this clone: This CDR3 is also generated by other DNA sequences in the sample. The chain links TRBV27 to TRBJ1-5; D unclear. The CDR3 extends over 14 amino acids. Looked up from germline, CDR1 is MNHEY and CDR2 is SMNVEV (reference sequence). Between the trimmed V and J ends, which lost 0 bases and 5 bases, there was a span of 8 bases. The CDR3 DNA follows: TGTGCCAGCAGTTTATCAGGAGGGTATCAGCCCCAGCATTTT. This encodes CASSLSGGYQPQHF.

The chain has TRBV5-4 and TRBJ2-5, with 13 nucleotides matching TRBD2. CDR1 is SGHNT and CDR2 is YYREEE in the germline V gene (reference sequence). The junction had 8 bases not matched to a gene; V was cut back by 4 bases and J by 5 bases. The CDR3 contains 16 residues. The CDR3 reads CASSGRLAGGRETQYF. The DNA of the CDR3 is TGTGCCAGCAGCGGCCGACTAGCGGGGGGTAGGGAGACCCAGTACTTC.